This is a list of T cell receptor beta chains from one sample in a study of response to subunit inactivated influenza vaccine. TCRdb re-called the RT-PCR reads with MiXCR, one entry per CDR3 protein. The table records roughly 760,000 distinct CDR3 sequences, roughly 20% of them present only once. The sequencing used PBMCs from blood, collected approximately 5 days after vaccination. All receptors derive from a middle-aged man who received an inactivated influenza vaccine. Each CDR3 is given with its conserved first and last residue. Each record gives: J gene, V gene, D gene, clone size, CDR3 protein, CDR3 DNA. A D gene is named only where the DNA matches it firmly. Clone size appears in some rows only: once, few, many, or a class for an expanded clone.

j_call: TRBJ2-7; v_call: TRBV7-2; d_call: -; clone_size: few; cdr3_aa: CASSLVSQTYEQYF; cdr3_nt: TGTGCCAGCAGCTTAGTATCGCAGACCTACGAGCAGTACTTC
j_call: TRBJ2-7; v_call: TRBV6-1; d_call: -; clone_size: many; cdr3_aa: CASSVGPSSRYEQYF; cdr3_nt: TGTGCCAGCAGTGTGGGCCCGTCCTCCCGCTACGAGCAGTACTTC
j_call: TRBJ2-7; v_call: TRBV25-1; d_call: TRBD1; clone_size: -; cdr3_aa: CASSVTGTGFEQYF; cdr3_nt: TGTGCCAGCAGTGTTACCGGGACAGGGTTCGAGCAGTACTTC
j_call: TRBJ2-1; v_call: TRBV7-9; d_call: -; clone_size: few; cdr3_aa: CASSLNGFEQFF; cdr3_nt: TGTGCCAGCAGCTTAAACGGGTTTGAGCAGTTCTTC
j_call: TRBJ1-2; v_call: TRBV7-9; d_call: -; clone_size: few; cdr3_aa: CASSLDLGLDDGYTF; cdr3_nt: TGTGCCAGCAGCTTGGATCTGGGCCTCGATGATGGCTACACCTTC
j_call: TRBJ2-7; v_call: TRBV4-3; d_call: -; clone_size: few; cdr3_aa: CASSQGPGPTYEQYF; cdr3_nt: TGCGCCAGCAGCCAAGGTCCAGGTCCAACCTACGAGCAGTACTTC
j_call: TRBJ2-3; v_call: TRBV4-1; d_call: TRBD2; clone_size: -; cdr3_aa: CASSQGLAGGADTQYF; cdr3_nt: TGCGCCAGCAGCCAAGGACTAGCGGGGGGGGCAGATACGCAGTATTTT
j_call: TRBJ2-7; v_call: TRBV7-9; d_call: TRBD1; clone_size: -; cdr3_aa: CASSFGTGSSYEQYF; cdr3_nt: TGTGCCAGCAGCTTTGGGACAGGGTCCAGCTACGAGCAGTACTTC
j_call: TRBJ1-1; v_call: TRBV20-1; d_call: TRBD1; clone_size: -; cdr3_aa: CSSPRTGDSEAFF; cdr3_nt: TGCAGTTCCCCCCGGACAGGGGACTCTGAAGCTTTCTTT
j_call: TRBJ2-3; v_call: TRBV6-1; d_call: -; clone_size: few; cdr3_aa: CASRSPDSDTQYF; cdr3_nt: TGTGCCAGCAGGTCTCCGGACTCAGATACGCAGTATTTT
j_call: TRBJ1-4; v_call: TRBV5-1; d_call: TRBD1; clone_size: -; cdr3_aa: CASSPGQGPEKLFF; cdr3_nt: TGCGCCAGCAGCCCCGGACAGGGGCCTGAAAAACTGTTTTTT
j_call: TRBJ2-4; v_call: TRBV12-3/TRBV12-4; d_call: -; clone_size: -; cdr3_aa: CASSLGSGLAKNIQYF; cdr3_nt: TGTGCCAGCAGTTTAGGGTCCGGATTAGCCAAAAACATTCAGTACTTC
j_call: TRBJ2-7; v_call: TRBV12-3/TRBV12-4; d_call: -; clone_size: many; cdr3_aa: CASSLGSSYEQYF; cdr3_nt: TGTGCCAGCAGCTTGGGGAGCTCCTACGAGCAGTACTTC
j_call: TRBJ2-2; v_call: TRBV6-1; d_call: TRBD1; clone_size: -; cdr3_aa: CASIQTGPTGELFF; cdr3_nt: TGTGCCAGCATACAGACAGGGCCCACCGGGGAGCTGTTTTTT
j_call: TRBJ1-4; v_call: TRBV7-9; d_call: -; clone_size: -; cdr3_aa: CASSPAGGEKLFF; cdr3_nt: TGTGCCAGCAGTCCGGCGGGAGGTGAAAAACTGTTTTTT